Listed below are T cell receptor beta chains from one sample, sequenced in a study of blood T cell repertoires in COVID-19. Data came from immunoSEQ multiplex PCR; TCRdb stores just in-frame clones and leaves some out. This table holds roughly 220,000 clones, about 88% found once. The material sequenced was peripheral blood. All receptors come from a middle-aged man who had recovered from COVID-19. Both conserved end residues are part of each CDR3. Each record gives: clone size, D gene, J gene, V gene, CDR3 DNA, CDR3 protein. The D gene is left open where the match is weak. Size values are once, few and many counts, or a class for expanded clones, and some rows have none.

clone size: -
D gene: TRBD2
J gene: TRBJ2-1
V gene: TRBV4-2
CDR3 DNA: TGTGCCAGCAGCCAATGGCTAGCGGGAGGACTCTCCTACAATGAGCAGTTCTTC
CDR3 protein: CASSQWLAGGLSYNEQFF

clone size: -
D gene: TRBD2
J gene: TRBJ2-5
V gene: TRBV19
CDR3 DNA: TGTGCCAGTCGCGGGGAGGGAAACCAAGAGACCCAGTACTTC
CDR3 protein: CASRGEGNQETQYF

clone size: -
D gene: -
J gene: TRBJ1-3
V gene: TRBV7-9
CDR3 DNA: TGTGCCAGCAGCTTATCCGGGACAGGAAACACCATATATTTT
CDR3 protein: CASSLSGTGNTIYF

clone size: -
D gene: -
J gene: TRBJ1-5
V gene: TRBV30
CDR3 DNA: TGTGCCTGGAGTCCCCGGGTTGGTCAGCCCCAGCATTTT
CDR3 protein: CAWSPRVGQPQHF

clone size: -
D gene: -
J gene: TRBJ2-2
V gene: TRBV10-1
CDR3 DNA: TGCGCCAGCAGTGAGTCTCAATCCGGGGAGCTGTTTTTT
CDR3 protein: CASSESQSGELFF

clone size: -
D gene: TRBD2
J gene: TRBJ2-5
V gene: TRBV6-2/TRBV6-3
CDR3 DNA: TGTGCCAGCAGCCCAGGACTAGCGCCATACCAAGAGACCCAGTACTTC
CDR3 protein: CASSPGLAPYQETQYF

clone size: -
D gene: TRBD1
J gene: TRBJ2-7
V gene: TRBV5-1
CDR3 DNA: TGCGCCAGCAGCTTGGACGGACAGGGGGTTAACGAGCAGTACTTC
CDR3 protein: CASSLDGQGVNEQYF

clone size: many
D gene: TRBD1
J gene: TRBJ1-4
V gene: TRBV28
CDR3 DNA: TGTGCCAGCAGGAAATCCGGGACAGGGCATGAAAAACTGTTTTTT
CDR3 protein: CASRKSGTGHEKLFF

clone size: -
D gene: -
J gene: TRBJ1-5
V gene: TRBV27
CDR3 DNA: TGTGCCAGCGGTAAAGGGTCAGGGTCTGGCAATCAGCCCCAGCATTTT
CDR3 protein: CASGKGSGSGNQPQHF

clone size: -
D gene: -
J gene: TRBJ1-2
V gene: TRBV11-2
CDR3 DNA: TGTGCCAGCAGCTTAGAGCGGGGAGCGTATGGCTACACCTTC
CDR3 protein: CASSLERGAYGYTF

clone size: -
D gene: TRBD1
J gene: TRBJ1-4
V gene: TRBV5-1
CDR3 DNA: TGCGCCAGCAGCGGAGGACAGGGGCGGCAAGAAAAACTGTTTTTT
CDR3 protein: CASSGGQGRQEKLFF

clone size: -
D gene: TRBD2
J gene: TRBJ2-5
V gene: TRBV7-8
CDR3 DNA: TGTGCCAGCAGCGCGCGACTAGCGGGGAACCAAGAGACCCAGTACTTC
CDR3 protein: CASSARLAGNQETQYF

clone size: -
D gene: TRBD1
J gene: TRBJ1-2
V gene: TRBV6-1
CDR3 DNA: TGTGCCGGCTTCACCGGGACAGGAGTAGATGGCTACACCTTC
CDR3 protein: CAGFTGTGVDGYTF

clone size: -
D gene: -
J gene: TRBJ2-5
V gene: TRBV6-5
CDR3 DNA: TGTGCCAGCAGTTACGGGCTAGCAGAGACCCAGTACTTC
CDR3 protein: CASSYGLAETQYF

clone size: -
D gene: -
J gene: TRBJ1-1
V gene: TRBV5-1
CDR3 DNA: TGCGCCAGCGGACTGGAGGAGGTGAACACTGAAGCTTTCTTT
CDR3 protein: CASGLEEVNTEAFF

clone size: once
D gene: TRBD2
J gene: TRBJ2-3
V gene: TRBV29-1
CDR3 DNA: TGCAGCGTCCCGACTAGCGGGACGACAGATACGCAGTATTTT
CDR3 protein: CSVPTSGTTDTQYF

clone size: -
D gene: -
J gene: TRBJ1-2
V gene: TRBV30
CDR3 DNA: TGTGCCTGGAGTGTACTGACTAACTATGGCTACACCTTC
CDR3 protein: CAWSVLTNYGYTF

clone size: few
D gene: -
J gene: TRBJ1-1
V gene: TRBV14
CDR3 DNA: TGTGCCAGCAGCCACGATGTGGGGGGATGGGACACTGAAGCTTTCTTT
CDR3 protein: CASSHDVGGWDTEAFF

clone size: -
D gene: -
J gene: TRBJ1-5
V gene: TRBV18
CDR3 DNA: TGTGCCAGCTCACCGCCTGGACTGGGTCTACGGCCCCAGCATTTT
CDR3 protein: CASSPPGLGLRPQHF

clone size: -
D gene: -
J gene: TRBJ1-2
V gene: TRBV6-1
CDR3 DNA: TGTGCCAGCAGTGAAGCAACCTATTCCTCTGGCTACACCTTC
CDR3 protein: CASSEATYSSGYTF

clone size: -
D gene: TRBD1
J gene: TRBJ2-7
V gene: TRBV28
CDR3 DNA: TGTGCCAGCAGTCCCAGGGGACAGATCTACGAGCAGTACTTC
CDR3 protein: CASSPRGQIYEQYF

clone size: -
D gene: TRBD1
J gene: TRBJ1-5
V gene: TRBV28
CDR3 DNA: TGTGCCAGCAGCCGACAGGGGGCGAGCAATCAGCCCCAGCATTTT
CDR3 protein: CASSRQGASNQPQHF

clone size: -
D gene: TRBD2
J gene: TRBJ2-3
V gene: TRBV27
CDR3 DNA: TGTGCCAGCAGTTTCTCGACTAGCGGGATTTGGGATACGCAGTATTTT
CDR3 protein: CASSFSTSGIWDTQYF

clone size: once
D gene: TRBD2
J gene: TRBJ2-3
V gene: TRBV27
CDR3 DNA: TGTGCCAGCAGTCCCCGGGGAGGGGCAAAACTAACAGATACGCAGTATTTT
CDR3 protein: CASSPRGGAKLTDTQYF